This passage covers 28 T cell receptor beta chains from one sample sequenced in a study of cytomegalovirus exposure and HLA in healthy donors. The PCR employed 60 Vbeta primers together with 13 Jbeta primers. Method: immunoSEQ multiplex PCR; TCRdb's copy keeps in-frame clones and lacks some. The repertoire holds approximately 100,000 clones, with 79% as singletons. Specimen: PBMCs. The origin of the receptors is a middle-aged woman in good health and CMV-seronegative.

V and J are TRBV25-1 and TRBJ2-1; 10 bases map to TRBD2. The trim removed 3 bases at V and 5 bases at J, leaving 7 bases unmatched. The CDR3 runs 16 residues. Germline CDR1 MGHDK, CDR2 SYGVNS. The CDR3 region is CASSDHGTSEDNEQFF. CDR3 nucleotide sequence: TGTGCCAGCAGTGATCACGGGACTAGCGAAGACAATGAGCAGTTCTTC.

This clone showed up just once. The genes are TRBV29-1 and TRBJ1-5, with TRBD1 matching over 9 bases. The CDR3 loop spans 11 amino acids. Germline lookup yields CDR1 SQVTM and CDR2 ANQGSEA. V trimming: 3 bases; J trimming: 15 bases; junction bases outside the gene matches: 6. The CDR3 spells CSVEGQGRMHF. In DNA form, the CDR3 reads TGCAGCGTTGAGGGACAGGGCCGGATGCATTTT.

The rearrangement uses TRBV25-1 and TRBJ1-2; D unresolved. CDR3 length equals 13 residues. Germline CDR1 MGHDK, CDR2 SYGVNS. Between the trimmed V and J ends, which lost 2 bases and 5 bases, there was a span of 9 bases. CDR3 in DNA: TGTGCCAGCAGTGAAGGAACAGCTTATGGCTACACCTTC. Residues: CASSEGTAYGYTF.

The rearrangement joins TRBV7-2 to TRBJ2-3; D might be TRBD2 (6 bases). Trimming took 4 bases from V and 3 from J, leaving 17 bases between them. Germline V CDR1 and CDR2: SGHTA, FQGNSA. The CDR3 spans 16 residues. CDR3 residues: CASSSQRVLATDTQYF. As DNA, the CDR3 is TGTGCCAGCAGCTCACAGAGGGTACTAGCAACAGATACGCAGTATTTT.

The rearrangement links TRBV7-8 to TRBJ2-3; 8 nucleotides agree with TRBD2. CDR3 length equals 14 residues. V lost 5 bases and J lost 6; bases outside the gene matches: 7. Germline V lookup: CDR1 SGHVS, CDR2 FQNEAQ. CDR3 protein: CASSPGGGHDTQYF. The CDR3 nucleotides read TGTGCCAGCAGCCCCGGGGGGGGTCACGATACGCAGTATTTT.

The V call is TRBV7-2, the J call TRBJ2-1, with a tentative D call TRBD2 (7 bases). The V end was cut by 5 bases, the J end by 5 bases, with 16 bases between. CDR1 and CDR2 from the germline V gene are SGHTA and FQGNSA. The CDR3 sequence is 15 residues long. CDR3 region: CASSIRGRGDNEQFF. CDR3 DNA: TGTGCCAGCAGCATTAGGGGGAGGGGGGACAATGAGCAGTTCTTC.

This chain connects TRBV4-2 to TRBJ2-5; TRBD1 might be the D (6 bases). This CDR3 has 14 amino acids. CDR1 is LGHNA, CDR2 YNFKEQ, per germline. V shed 3 bases and J shed 5 bases, with 13 bases lying between them. As DNA, the CDR3 is TGTGCCAGCAGCCAGGCTACAGGGCCGGAGACCCAGTACTTC. Its protein product is CASSQATGPETQYF.

CDR3 amino acids: CASSPPGPNQPQHF. As DNA, the CDR3 is TGTGCCAGCTCACCACCGGGGCCCAATCAGCCCCAGCATTTT. V is TRBV18 and J is TRBJ1-5; a weak D match, TRBD1 (5 bases). Between the trimmed V and J ends, which lost 0 bases and 3 bases, there was a span of 6 bases. The CDR3 is 14 residues long. CDR1 and CDR2 (germline): KGHSH, LQKENI. The variable domain in full, completed from reference TRBV18 and TRBJ1-5, reads NAGVMQNPRHLVRRRGQEARLRCSPMKGHSHVYWYRQLPEEGLKFMVYLQKENIIDESGMPKERFSAEFPKEGPSILRIQQVVRGDSAAYFCASSPPGPNQPQHFGDGTRLSIL.

The chain carries TRBV4-3 and TRBJ1-1; D call uncertain. V lost 3 bases to trimming and J lost 7 bases, with 12 bases between them. The CDR3 covers 13 residues. Germline CDR1 LGHNA, CDR2 YSLEER. CDR3 nucleotide sequence: TGCGCCAGCAGCCAGGGTTACAGAAATGAAGCTTTCTTT. The encoded protein is CASSQGYRNEAFF.

V is TRBV18 and J is TRBJ2-5; D gene unclear. There are 14 residues in the CDR3. V lost 2 bases to trimming and J lost 1 base, with 8 bases between them. The germline gives CDR1 KGHSH, CDR2 LQKENI. The CDR3 DNA reads as TGTGCCAGCTCACCAGATCAGGTCCAAGAGACCCAGTACTTC. Its protein is CASSPDQVQETQYF. Looking up the rest from reference TRBV18 and TRBJ2-5 gives the full variable domain: NAGVMQNPRHLVRRRGQEARLRCSPMKGHSHVYWYRQLPEEGLKFMVYLQKENIIDESGMPKERFSAEFPKEGPSILRIQQVVRGDSAAYFCASSPDQVQETQYFGPGTRLLVL.

The chain recombines TRBV18 with TRBJ2-2, with 8 bases identical to TRBD2. This CDR3 is 16 amino acids long. CDR1 and CDR2 from the germline V gene are KGHSH and LQKENI. The junction had 4 bases not matched to a gene; V was cut back by 1 base and J by 3 bases. CDR3: CASSPLPGLDTGELFF. The CDR3 DNA reads TGTGCCAGCTCACCACTGCCGGGACTAGACACCGGGGAGCTGTTTTTT.

The chain links TRBV5-1 to TRBJ2-3; possible D gene TRBD1, 5 bases. Germline values: CDR1 SGHRS, CDR2 YFSETQ. This CDR3 spans 17 amino acids. Trimming shortened V by 0 bases and J by 2 bases, and 16 bases separated the two germline ends. The CDR3 reads CASSLAKAYRSTDTQYF. The CDR3 nucleotides are TGCGCCAGCAGCTTGGCGAAGGCATACAGGTCCACAGATACGCAGTATTTT.

The chain combines TRBV29-1 with TRBJ2-7, with 8 bases identical to TRBD1. Germline assignment: CDR1 SQVTM and CDR2 ANQGSEA. This CDR3 has 13 amino acids. V lost 6 bases and J lost 5; bases outside the gene matches: 9. The CDR3, as DNA: TGCAGCGTAGAGATAGACAGGGGTAACGAGCAGTACTTC. Translation: CSVEIDRGNEQYF.

The chain joins TRBV4-3 to TRBJ1-2; D gene unclear. The CDR3 extends over 14 amino acids. Trimming removed 1 base at V and 2 bases at J, with 8 bases between. Per germline, CDR1 LGHNA and CDR2 YSLEER. The CDR3 DNA reads as TGCGCCAGCAGCCAAGGTAGCACCAACTATGGCTACACCTTC. It codes for CASSQGSTNYGYTF.

The chain joins TRBV6-5 to TRBJ1-2; 10 nucleotides agree with TRBD1. With V trimmed by 6 bases and J by 9 bases, 7 bases remained unmatched. This CDR3 spans 13 amino acids. Germline CDR1 MNHEY, CDR2 SVGAGI. CDR3 amino acids: CASSLRDRGSYTF. CDR3 bases: TGTGCCAGCAGCCTCCGGGACAGGGGCAGCTACACCTTC.

The chain employs TRBV6-5 and TRBJ2-7; D is ambiguous. Trimming took 3 bases from V and 3 from J, leaving 15 bases between them. The CDR3 contains 15 residues. Germline V CDR1 and CDR2: MNHEY, SVGAGI. CDR3 amino acids: CASSYKAAEDYEQYF. The CDR3 DNA reads TGTGCCAGCAGTTATAAGGCAGCAGAGGACTACGAGCAGTACTTC.

The V call is TRBV7-9, the J call TRBJ2-1; D is perhaps TRBD2 (5 bases). This CDR3 is built from 14 residues. Trimming removed 5 bases from V and 9 bases from J, with 17 bases in between. Germline V gene data show CDR1 as SEHNR and CDR2 as FQNEAQ (reference sequence). Written as DNA, the CDR3 is TGTGCCAGCAGCCGCGGTGTGGAGAGCGGTGAGCAGTTCTTC. Protein: CASSRGVESGEQFF.

The chain couples TRBV7-9 to TRBJ1-1, with D possibly being TRBD1 (5 bases). Trimming left V 7 bases short and J 0 bases short, with 15 bases between. The CDR3 length is 15 residues. CDR1 SEHNR and CDR2 FQNEAQ come from the germline V gene (reference sequence). CDR3 sequence: CASTWGGAVNTEAFF. CDR3 sequence (DNA): TGTGCCAGCACCTGGGGGGGTGCCGTGAACACTGAAGCTTTCTTT.

The chain joins TRBV7-5 to TRBJ1-6; whether TRBD1, the table's D call, matches the DNA was not checked. TRBV7-5 is noted as a pseudogene. The CDR3 is 15 amino acids. The CDR3 coding sequence is TGTGTCAGAAGCCAAACGGGACACCCTAATTCACCCCTCCACTTT. Its protein is CVRSQTGHPNSPLHF.

The chain carries TRBV5-1 and TRBJ2-7; possible D gene TRBD1, 7 bases. The V and J ends lost 0 bases and 6 bases respectively, with 10 bases between them. CDR1 and CDR2 from the germline V gene are SGHRS and YFSETQ. The CDR3 length is 13 residues. The CDR3 sequence: CASSLDRGGEQYF. DNA for the CDR3: TGCGCCAGCAGCTTGGACAGGGGAGGCGAGCAGTACTTC.

J is TRBJ2-3 and V is TRBV7-9, with D perhaps matching TRBD1 (5 bases). The CDR3 is 13 amino acids. CDR1 and CDR2 (germline): SEHNR, FQNEAQ (reference sequence). V was clipped by 2 bases and J by 6 bases, with 9 bases between them. DNA for the CDR3: TGTGCCAGCAGCTTAAGTAGGGGTGATACGCAGTATTTT. This translates into CASSLSRGDTQYF.

The rearrangement uses TRBV5-6 and TRBJ2-7; 10 bases fit TRBD2. The germline CDR1 and CDR2 sequences are SGHDT and YYEEEE. This CDR3 contains 15 residues. Trimming cost V 4 bases and J 1 base; bases outside gene matches: 5. Written as DNA, the CDR3 is TGTGCCAGCAGCCTACTAGCGGGGAAATCCTACGAGCAGTACTTC. This translates into CASSLLAGKSYEQYF. Looking up the rest from reference TRBV5-6 and TRBJ2-7 gives the full variable domain: DAGVTQSPTHLIKTRGQQVTLRCSPKSGHDTVSWYQQALGQGPQFIFQYYEEEERQRGNFPDRFSGHQFPNYSSELNVNALLLGDSALYLCASSLLAGKSYEQYFGPGTRLTVT.

This clone has just one count. V usage is TRBV20-1 and J usage is TRBJ2-7; tentatively, D is TRBD2 (6 bases). V was clipped by 1 base and J by 5 bases, with 6 bases between them. Germline V CDR1 and CDR2: DFQATT, SNEGSKA (reference sequence). This CDR3 has 11 amino acids. The chain's CDR3 is CSARGRDEQYF. CDR3 DNA sequence: TGCAGTGCTAGAGGGAGGGACGAGCAGTACTTC.

This clone was detected only a few times. This chain joins TRBV28 and TRBJ2-7; tentatively, D is TRBD2 (6 bases). V lost 5 bases to trimming and J lost 3 bases, with 20 bases between them. The germline V gene encodes CDR1 MDHEN and CDR2 SYDVKM. This CDR3 has 16 amino acids. The CDR3 DNA reads as TGTGCCAGCAGTCCACTGGGACTTAGGGAAAACTACGAGCAGTACTTC. This codes for CASSPLGLRENYEQYF.

In nucleotides, the CDR3 is TGTGCCACCAGCAGAGATCGGAGGGGTTTTCAGTACTTC. Amino acid sequence: CATSRDRRGFQYF. J is TRBJ2-4 and V is TRBV15; possibly TRBD2 for D (6 bases). Per the germline V gene, CDR1 is LNHNV and CDR2 is YYDKDF (reference sequence). Trimming took 0 bases from V and 11 from J, leaving 11 bases between them. The CDR3 is 13 residues long. Filled out from reference TRBV15 and TRBJ2-4, the complete variable domain reads DAMVIQNPRYQVTQFGKPVTLSCSQTLNHNVMYWYQQKSSQAPKLLFHYYDKDFNNEADTPDNFQSRRPNTSFCFLDIRSPGLGDTAMYLCATSRDRRGFQYFGAGTRLSVL.

The chain is built from TRBV19 and TRBJ1-6; D is undetermined. This CDR3 has 14 amino acids. With 3 bases removed from V and 10 bases from J, the gap between germline ends came to 13 bases. Germline V gives CDR1 LNHDA, CDR2 SQIVND (reference sequence). The CDR3 DNA is TGTGCCAGTAGTATCTCGGCAGGTGGATCACCCCTCCACTTT. Amino acids: CASSISAGGSPLHF.

The CDR3 nucleotides read TGTGCCAGCAGCCCTTCGGGCAGGGCCCTTGGCTACACCTTC. It translates to CASSPSGRALGYTF. The chain recombines TRBV7-2 with TRBJ1-2, with D maybe TRBD1 (5 bases). Trimming took 5 bases from V and 7 from J, leaving 17 bases between them. Germline lookup yields CDR1 SGHTA and CDR2 FQGNSA. The CDR3 is 14 amino acids.

The rearrangement uses TRBV7-2 and TRBJ2-2; D unclear. The CDR3 is made up of 13 amino acids. V was pared by 2 bases and J by 1 base, with 2 bases between. The germline V gene encodes CDR1 SGHTA and CDR2 FQGNSA. The CDR3 reads CASSLLNTGELFF. DNA for the CDR3: TGTGCCAGCAGCTTACTGAACACCGGGGAGCTGTTTTTT.